This T cell receptor beta chain is from a study of blood T cell repertoires in COVID-19. Study details: The United States, Italy and Spain supplied acute and convalescent COVID-19 samples.

The CDR3 totals 18 residues. V was pared by 3 bases and J by 2 bases, with 23 bases between. Individuals aged roughly 18 to 95 years were recruited from some 26 US areas. Per the authors' pipeline: The authors estimated nucleated cell counts from reference gene primer amplification. Data came from immunoSEQ multiplex PCR; TCRdb stores just in-frame clones and leaves some out. Clone size and the V and J calls come from that table; the DNA yielded D and trimming. The data show roughly 230,000 clones, approximately 89% seen once. The receptor comes from a woman younger than 45 with acute COVID-19. The sequencing sample was made of PBMCs or T cells enriched from blood (not recorded which). The chain combines TRBV23-1 with TRBJ2-7; weak D call: TRBD2 (5 bases). TRBV23-1 counts as an open reading frame of uncertain function. In DNA form, the CDR3 reads TGCGCCAGCAGTCAGCCGAAGGCAGGAGGCCACCTCCCCTACGAGCAGTACTTC. Its protein product is CASSQPKAGGHLPYEQYF.